This TCR beta chain originates from a study of cytomegalovirus exposure and HLA in healthy donors (dated by TCRdb to the late 2010s). Study-wide context: A later analysis indicated that the 120 validation repertoires were generated on the platform also employed for the roughly 720 repertoires of the first cohort. The study aimed to test whether cataloging public T cell receptors could reveal signatures of past pathogen exposure. In addition to the first cohort of several hundred subjects, a separate validation cohort of about 120 different subjects was used. The study combined high-throughput TCR immunosequencing, statistical association of individual TCRs with disease status, and machine learning to predict cytomegalovirus infection status.

General findings and caveats noted by the study authors: While some public TCRs were present in many individuals, most TCR sequences turned up only very rarely across donors. A later analysis had no HLA typing for the validation cohort, so co-occurrence there was scored across all 130 or so repertoires. It was suggested by the authors that the approach could potentially be generalized to other disease states and immunological phenotypes. A later analysis found that TCRs clustered in the first cohort also tended to co-occur in the 130 or so validation repertoires, with 94% of cluster scores above 0. Cytomegalovirus status was reported to be diagnosed by the classifier with high specificity and sensitivity in both the original and validation cohorts. In vitro tests confirmed that a few of the cytomegalovirus-associated TCR beta chains recognize cytomegalovirus antigens. The study listed 150 to 200 TCR beta chains as associated with cytomegalovirus.

The method was the immunoSEQ multiplex PCR assay. The study's own analysis went as follows. A statistical classification framework was built to diagnose cytomegalovirus status from the catalog of TCR beta chain sequences. This immuneACCESS table, as held by TCRdb, lists in-frame sequences with V and J called but not all clones. Of the missing ones, under half trace to an unresolved V gene in checked studies; the others have no known cause. V and J calls and clone size are those listed in that table; D and trimming were worked out from the DNA. The sample table contains over 200,000 clones; only one count was recorded for 70% to 90% of them. The ten largest make up 2.9% of the sample. The donors belonged to the validation cohort of 120 subjects, which was separate from the roughly 670-subject first cohort. As concerns this clone: Its specific antigen is unknown. No base quality values were provided; no much bigger clone lies one nucleotide off.

The germline V gene (reference sequence) specifies LNHDA as CDR1 and SQIVND as CDR2. V loses 3 bases at its end and J loses 4 bases; junction bases beyond the gene matches: 10. The CDR3 covers 16 residues, taking in both the cysteine and the phenylalanine. Only the CDR3 part of the read is kept: 48 bases, read in frame from the first base. This sequence uses TRBV19 and TRBJ2-5, with 8 central nucleotides matching TRBD2. This clonotype was sampled from a woman aged 18-30 years in good health and CMV-seronegative. The sequenced sample consisted of PBMCs. The CDR3 protein: CASSIGAGVSGETQYF. The nucleotide sequence reads as follows: TGTGCCAGTAGTATCGGAGCGGGAGTTTCAGGAGAGACCCAGTACTTC. The variable domain in full, with residues beyond the CDR3 obtained from the reference TRBV19 and TRBJ2-5 genes, is DGGITQSPKYLFRKEGQNVTLSCEQNLNHDAMYWYRQDPGQGLRLIYYSQIVNDFQKGDIAEGYSVSREKKESFPLTVTSAQKNPTAFYLCASSIGAGVSGETQYFGPGTRLLVL.